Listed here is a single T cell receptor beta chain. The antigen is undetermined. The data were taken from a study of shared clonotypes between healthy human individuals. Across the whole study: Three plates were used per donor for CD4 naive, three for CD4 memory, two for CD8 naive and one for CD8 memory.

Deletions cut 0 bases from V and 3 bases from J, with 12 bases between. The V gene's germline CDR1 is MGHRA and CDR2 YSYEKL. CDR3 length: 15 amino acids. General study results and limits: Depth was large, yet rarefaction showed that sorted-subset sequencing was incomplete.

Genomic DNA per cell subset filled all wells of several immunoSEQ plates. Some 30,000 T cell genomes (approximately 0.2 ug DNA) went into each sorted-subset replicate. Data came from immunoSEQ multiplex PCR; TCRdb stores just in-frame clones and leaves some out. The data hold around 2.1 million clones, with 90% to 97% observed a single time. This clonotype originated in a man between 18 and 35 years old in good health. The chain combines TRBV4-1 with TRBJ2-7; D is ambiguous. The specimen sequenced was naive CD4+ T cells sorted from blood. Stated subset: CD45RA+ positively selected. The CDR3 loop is CASSQEAASFYEQYF. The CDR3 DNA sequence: TGCGCCAGCAGCCAAGAGGCGGCGAGCTTCTACGAGCAGTACTTC.